This TCR beta chain comes out of a study of glioma-infiltrating T cells. Whole-study results and caveats: Non-neoplastic patients had below-expected tissue-blood divergence, while all gliomas exceeded expectation.

As concerns this clonotype: What it binds is unknown.

The iRepertoire nested amplicon-rescue multiplex PCR amplified TCR alpha and beta CDR3s from RNA. TCRdb independently ran MiXCR on the multiplex PCR reads; one entry per CDR3 protein. The sample includes under 150,000 distinct CDR3 sequences, around a quarter of them seen just once. V lost 3 bases and J 6 bases, leaving 9 bases between the germline ends. The CDR3 spans 12 residues. Sequencing was done on a sample of glioma tissue, nonneoplastic brain tissue, or PBMCs (not recorded which). The TCR sequence derives from a human donor with low-grade glioma or glioblastoma, undergoing nonglioma brain surgery, or in good health (not recorded which). The chain joins TRBV12-3 or TRBV12-4 to TRBJ2-7; D is perhaps TRBD2 (5 bases). CDR3 residues: CASSFSGSEQYV. In DNA, the CDR3 is TGTGCCAGCAGTTTTTCGGGGTCCGAGCAGTACGTC.